This T cell receptor (beta chain) stems from a study of shared clonotypes between healthy human individuals. From germline, CDR1 is SGHNT and CDR2 YYREEE (reference sequence). This CDR3 spans 14 amino acids. V gave up 3 bases and J gave up 4 bases, with 13 bases separating them. Study-level results: A limitation of the genetic and exposure-history diversity represented arose from few donors.

A remark on this clone: Its antigen remains unidentified.

In the original analysis: Filtering was not the same, since immunoSEQ gave junction-only sequences without quality scores. Repertoires were generated with immunoSEQ multiplex PCR, while TCRdb's copy carries only in-frame clones and drops some. That table gives V, J and clone size, and the DNA gave D and trimming. This sample has 450,000 to 650,000 clones; around three quarters occur once, and the top ten carry about 12%. Nashville, Tennessee was home to all donors, who were Caucasian adults. The chain has TRBV5-4 and TRBJ2-5, with D possibly being TRBD1 (6 bases). This clonotype was sampled from a woman aged 40 to 55 in good health. Some clones in this sample may be carry-over from other donors' samples. Sequenced sample: PBMCs. CDR3 sequence: CASSSQGAPETQYF. In DNA form, the CDR3 reads TGTGCCAGCAGCTCACAGGGTGCCCCAGAGACCCAGTACTTC.